This TCR beta chain was observed in a study of blood T cell repertoires in COVID-19 (dated by TCRdb to the early 2020s). About the investigation overall: Samples from collaborators originated in the United States, Italy and Spain and spanned both the acute and convalescent phases of COVID-19. HLA class I and class II types, where available, came from metadata supplied by the sample provider rather than from assay-based typing. The samples were drawn from two sources: the first 160 participants of the ongoing ImmuneRACE study, and some 1,300 subjects contributed by 6 global collaborators. The material from the prospective study consisted of cDNA or gDNA derived from T cells, B-cell-depleted T cells, or PBMCs. The repertoires were released in a freely available public database meant as a resource for research on the immune response to SARS-CoV-2. Deeply sampled blood TCRbeta repertoires from subjects exposed to, actively infected with, or recovered from COVID-19 were included in the dataset. A de-identified subject ID, COVID-19 status, age in years and sex were almost always included in the sample metadata. What the authors observed across the whole study: Clinical and demographic metadata were provided uncurated, with the amount varying by source and participant.

Each collaborating institution followed its own protocols to collect whole blood in K2EDTA tubes. Collaborator samples were shipped for TCRbeta analysis as frozen whole blood, isolated PBMCs, or DNA extracted from either sample type. In this sample, this clone turned up once. Which antigen it targets is not known. Base qualities are not provided; no much larger clone lies one nucleotide away. The immunoSEQ Assay, a bias-controlled multiplex PCR, was used to amplify TCRbeta CDR3 regions from genomic DNA. Turning to the authors' computational methods: Within the assay, amplification of reference gene primers was used to estimate how many nucleated cells each sample contained. Sequence reads were collapsed and filtered to measure the absolute abundance of every unique TCRbeta CDR3 rearrangement. For each sample, productive Simpson clonality was calculated by taking the square root of Simpson's diversity index across productive rearrangements. In its TCRdb copy, this immuneACCESS table keeps in-frame sequences only and misses some clones. Where compared with another copy, unresolved V genes explain less than half of these, and the others have no known cause. Clone size and the V and J calls come from that table; the DNA yielded D and trimming. The sample table holds approximately 88,000 clones, of which 75% to 85% were seen once. The top ten clones comprise 15% to 20% of the sample.

The CDR3 numbers 11 residues from cysteine through phenylalanine. Of all the DNA, just the CDR3 is kept, 33 bases in frame from base 1. Looking up the germline V gene (reference sequence) yields CDR1 DFQATT and CDR2 SNEGSKA. Trimming costs V 6 bases and J 4 bases, and their ends lie 9 bases apart. The sequence is built from TRBV20-1 and TRBJ1-2; the D gene cannot be named for sure. Input material: peripheral blood. The receptor was isolated from a woman older than 75 with acute or convalescent COVID-19. The DNA sequence is as follows: TGCAGTGCGGCCTCAGGCTATGGCTACACCTTC. This is translated as CSAASGYGYTF.